The entry below describes one TCR beta chain. Antigen: not known. Germline assignment: CDR1 LNHDA and CDR2 SQIVND (reference sequence). The CDR3 runs 11 residues. V was cut by 3 bases and J by 7 bases, with 6 bases left in between. These data belong to a study of cytomegalovirus exposure and HLA in healthy donors. General study points: A later analysis, which compared TCR beta chains of equal frequency, found the HLA-associated ones more clonally expanded.

PCR amplification relied on 60 Vbeta primers (plus 13 Jbeta primers). Clones were read by immunoSEQ multiplex PCR, and TCRdb kept only the in-frame ones, dropping some. The table has about 130,000 clones, around 80% seen once. Sequencing used PBMCs. The receptor's source is a man aged 25-45 years in good health. V and J are TRBV19 and TRBJ1-1; D not resolved. CDR3 sequence: CASSISSEAFF. For the CDR3, the DNA is TGTGCCAGTAGTATTTCCAGTGAAGCTTTCTTT.